This T cell receptor beta chain was sequenced for a study of shared clonotypes between healthy human individuals. The donors were all Caucasian adults (living in Nashville, Tennessee). To note about this clone: The antigen is unknown.

Study findings and constraints: An effect of sequencing depth on clonotype sharing among donors was expected.

Assay used: immunoSEQ multiplex PCR; TCRdb lists only in-frame clones, some missing. The sample consists of more than 2,000,000 clones, approximately 90% of them appearing once. The ends were cut back, 7 bases at V and 7 bases at J, with 17 bases in the middle. CDR1 and CDR2 (germline): MDHEN, SYDVKM. There are 15 residues in the CDR3. This sequence originates from a man aged 18 to 35 in good health. Sample: naive CD4+ T cells sorted from blood. Documented subset: CD45RA+ positively selected. V gene TRBV28 combines with J gene TRBJ1-6; D is undetermined. CDR3 bases: TGTGCCAGCATCCCGCCGCGGTCTGGGAATTCACCCCTCCACTTT. Protein sequence: CASIPPRSGNSPLHF. Looking up the rest from reference TRBV28 and TRBJ1-6 gives the full variable domain: DVKVTQSSRYLVKRTGEKVFLECVQDMDHENMFWYRQDPGLGLRLIYFSYDVKMKEKGDIPEGYSVSREKKERFSLILESASTNQTSMYLCASIPPRSGNSPLHFGNGTRLTVT.